Listed here are 5 T cell receptor beta chains from one sample, sequenced in a study of cytomegalovirus exposure and HLA in healthy donors (dated by TCRdb to the late 2010s). The library relied on the immunoSEQ multiplex PCR assay. For the multiplex PCR, a mixture combining 60 forward primers for TCR Vbeta segments and 13 reverse primers for TCR Jbeta segments was used. TCRdb took over this immuneACCESS table, retaining in-frame rearrangements with V and J assigned. Such tables are incomplete; in checked studies, under half of the missing clones stem from an unresolved V gene, and the remainder is unexplained. The sample data list about 150,000 clones, and about 74% of these were observed just once. The leading ten clones occupy about 4% of the sample. The sample consisted of PBMCs. These receptors originate from a woman in her forties in good health and CMV-seronegative.

This chain connects TRBV6-1 to TRBJ2-7; 10 nucleotides align to TRBD2. CDR3 length equals 14 residues. J was trimmed by 3 bases and V by 8 bases; bases with no gene match: 7. Germline CDR1 is MNHNS and CDR2 is SASEGT. The CDR3 is CASGGTSEYYEQYF. CDR3 in DNA: TGTGCCAGCGGCGGGACTAGCGAATACTACGAGCAGTACTTC.

The chain combines TRBV5-1 with TRBJ2-5; 12 bases are a match to TRBD2. The CDR3 extends over 17 amino acids. Germline trimming cut 2 bases from V and 5 bases from J; bases unmatched to any gene: 10. Germline CDR1 and CDR2: SGHRS and YFSETQ. The CDR3 region has the DNA TGCGCCAGCAGCTTTGAGCCTAGCGGGGGGGCCAGGGAGACCCAGTACTTC. This sequence encodes CASSFEPSGGARETQYF.

J is TRBJ1-4 and V is TRBV19; the D gene is possibly TRBD1 (6 bases). CDR1 and CDR2 from the germline V gene are LNHDA and SQIVND (reference sequence). The germline V and J ends were trimmed by 7 bases and 8 bases, with 20 bases remaining between them. The CDR3 sequence is 15 residues long. The CDR3 sequence is CASTDPRGGEEKLFF. The DNA for the CDR3 is TGTGCCAGTACTGACCCGAGGGGGGGAGAGGAAAAACTGTTTTTT.

The chain links TRBV5-6 to TRBJ2-5, with a tentative D call TRBD1 (6 bases). The J call is in doubt because the DNA end fits TRBJ2-7 better. Germline V gene data show CDR1 as SGHDT and CDR2 as YYEEEE. The CDR3 contains 15 residues. CDR3 sequence: CASSFYNLRGSEQYF. The CDR3 nucleotides are TGTGCCAGCAGCTTTTACAATCTCAGGGGAAGCGAGCAGTACTTC.

The chain uses TRBV2 and TRBJ2-2; D gene ambiguous. The V gene lost 7 bases and the J gene lost 9 bases, with 9 bases spanning the gap. From germline, CDR1 is SNHLY and CDR2 FYNNEI. This CDR3 comprises 11 residues. The CDR3 region is CASNVGRELFF. The CDR3 DNA reads as TGTGCCAGCAACGTGGGCCGGGAGCTGTTTTTT. Full variable domain (outside the CDR3, taken from reference TRBV2 and TRBJ2-2): EPEVTQTPSHQVTQMGQEVILRCVPISNHLYFYWYRQILGQKVEFLVSFYNNEISEKSEIFDDQFSVERPDGSNFTLKIRSTKLEDSAMYFCASNVGRELFFGEGSRLTVL.